Presented here are 27 T cell receptor beta chains from one specimen sequenced in a study of vaccination and CD4 T cells after COVID-19. For these receptors, no antigen is known. The Oncomine TCR Beta short-read assay sequenced DNA from cultured CD4+ T cells. A single record per CDR3 protein comes from TCRdb applying MiXCR to the PCR reads. This sample has 16,000 or so distinct CDR3 sequences, with under 45% found just once. Stated treatment: approximately nine-day PBMC culture with coronavirus spike peptide pools or control peptides (ViraFEST assay). The material sequenced was CD4+ T cells from blood, cultured in vitro, taken after SARS-CoV-2 vaccination. The receptor source for this set is a human donor who had recovered from COVID-19.

As concerns this clonotype: In this CDR3 the conserved last residue, phenylalanine or tryptophan, is missing, so a read error is likely. The chain uses TRBV7-3 and TRBJ2-5; D tentatively reads TRBD1 or TRBD2 (5 bases each). Trimming stripped 5 bases from V and 5 bases from J, with 12 bases between. The CDR3 consists of 13 residues. CDR1 is SGHTA, CDR2 FQGTGA, per germline. In DNA form, the CDR3 reads TGTGCCAGCAGCCAAGGGGAGATGGAGACCCAGTACTCC. Translation gives CASSQGEMETQYS.

By share of the sample, this clonotype is medium-sized (0.01 to 0.1%). The chain uses TRBV20-1 and TRBJ1-2, with D possibly being TRBD1 (6 bases). In germline, CDR1 is DFQATT, CDR2 SNEGSKA (reference sequence). The CDR3 sequence is 13 residues long. Trimming took 6 bases from V and 1 from J, leaving 12 bases between them. CDR3 region: CSATTGNNYGYTF. DNA of the CDR3: TGCAGTGCCACGACAGGAAATAACTATGGCTACACCTTC.

This clonotype was seen more than once but under ten times. The V gene is TRBV20-1, the J gene TRBJ1-2; possibly TRBD1 for D (6 bases). Germline CDR1 and CDR2: DFQATT and SNEGSKA (reference sequence). CDR3 length: 14 residues. The ends were cut back, 3 bases at V and 4 bases at J, with 15 bases in the middle. CDR3 bases: TGCAGTGCTAGTTACACAGGGAGCCGCTATGGCTACACCTTC. It encodes CSASYTGSRYGYTF.

This clonotype was counted a few times. The rearrangement links TRBV6-2 or TRBV6-3 to TRBJ1-5; 8 bases are shared with TRBD1. The germline V gene has CDR1 MNHEY and CDR2 SVGEGT. V shed 8 bases and J 5 bases; nucleotides not matched to a gene: 23. The CDR3 runs 19 residues. The CDR3 DNA sequence: TGTGCCAGCCGCAATCGACGGACAGGGAGGAATAATGATGATCAGCCCCAGCATTTT. This translates into CASRNRRTGRNNDDQPQHF.

A few counts support this clonotype. The rearrangement links TRBV7-9 to TRBJ2-7; D gene unclear. The V gene lost 5 bases and the J gene lost 6 bases, with 8 bases spanning the gap. CDR1 and CDR2 (germline): SEHNR, FQNEAQ (reference sequence). The CDR3 is made up of 11 amino acids. CDR3 in amino acids: CASSLVGEQYF. The CDR3 DNA reads as TGTGCCAGCAGCCTGGTGGGCGAGCAGTACTTC.

There are a few counts of this clonotype. The chain uses TRBV20-1 and TRBJ2-2, with 13 bases aligning to TRBD2. The V and J ends lost 6 bases and 7 bases, in that order; junction bases with no gene match: 11. CDR1 and CDR2 from the germline V gene are DFQATT and SNEGSKA (reference sequence). The CDR3 is 16 amino acids. The CDR3 protein is CSAPGTSGKAIGELFF. The DNA for the CDR3 is TGCAGTGCCCCTGGGACTAGCGGGAAGGCAATCGGGGAGCTGTTTTTT.

This clonotype was detected once. The chain has TRBV18 and TRBJ2-7, with 8 bases lining up with TRBD1. In germline, CDR1 is KGHSH, CDR2 LQKENI. CDR3 length: 13 residues. V trimming: 3 bases; J trimming: 5 bases; junction bases outside the gene matches: 3. CDR3 residues: CASSPGQANEQYF. The CDR3 DNA reads TGTGCCAGCTCACCGGGACAGGCAAACGAGCAGTACTTC.

This clonotype was detected once. The CDR3 DNA is TGTGCCAGCAGTACCCGACTAGCGGGGAGTGGTCTGGGTCTCAATGAGCAGTTCTTC. Protein product: CASSTRLAGSGLGLNEQFF. The chain uses TRBV27 and TRBJ2-1; the match to TRBD2 covers 11 bases. J was trimmed by 6 bases and V by 5 bases; bases with no gene match: 18. Germline V gene data show CDR1 as MNHEY and CDR2 as SMNVEV (reference sequence). The CDR3 contains 19 residues.

The V and J genes are TRBV18 and TRBJ1-2, with TRBD1 identical over 8 bases. After removal of 2 bases from V and 8 bases from J, the junction contained 4 bases not matched to a gene. Looked up from germline, CDR1 is KGHSH and CDR2 is LQKENI. This CDR3 contains 13 residues. The CDR3 DNA sequence: TGTGCCAGCTCACCAGGACAGGGCGGGGGCTACACCTTC. It yields the protein CASSPGQGGGYTF.

This clonotype is large. The chain recombines TRBV27 with TRBJ2-7; D may correspond to TRBD1 or TRBD2 (6 bases each). Germline values: CDR1 MNHEY, CDR2 SMNVEV (reference sequence). The germline V and J ends were trimmed by 3 bases and 4 bases, with 19 bases remaining between them. This CDR3 has 16 residues. As DNA, the CDR3 is TGTGCCAGCAGTTTTGGCCCGACGGGGGCGCCGTACGAGCAGTACTTC. Protein product: CASSFGPTGAPYEQYF.

The rearrangement joins TRBV11-2 to TRBJ2-7; D is ambiguous. V was trimmed by 3 bases and J by 0 bases, leaving 12 bases between them. The CDR3 extends over 15 amino acids. CDR1 is SGHAT, CDR2 FQNNGV, per germline. The CDR3 DNA reads TGTGCCAGCAGCTTGGCCGGGTTTTCCTCCTACGAGCAGTACTTC. Encoded protein: CASSLAGFSSYEQYF.

The CDR3 loop reads CASSYGRGGETQYF. DNA for the CDR3: TGTGCCAGCAGTTACGGCAGGGGAGGAGAGACCCAGTACTTC. This sequence joins TRBV6-5 and TRBJ2-5; either TRBD1 or TRBD2 may fit D (6 bases each). CDR1 is MNHEY and CDR2 is SVGAGI in the germline V gene. V was shortened by 2 bases and J by 4 bases, with 11 bases between the two germline ends. CDR3 length: 14 amino acids.

V usage is TRBV28 and J usage is TRBJ2-6; D not resolved. The CDR3 contains 14 residues. Trimming pared 7 bases from V and 1 base from J, leaving 8 bases between. CDR1 and CDR2 from the germline V gene are MDHEN and SYDVKM. The DNA for the CDR3 is TGTGCCAGCACCACGGGTTCTGGGGCCAACGTCCTGACTTTC. Translation: CASTTGSGANVLTF.

This clonotype appeared a few times. The rearrangement links TRBV6-4 to TRBJ2-3; 9 positions agree with TRBD2. V dropped 4 bases and J dropped 1; count of bases not matched to a gene: 3. The CDR3 is 15 residues long. Germline loops: CDR1 MRHNA, CDR2 SNTAGT. In nucleotides, the CDR3 is TGTGCCAGCAGTGGGGTAGCGGGAGGCACAGATACGCAGTATTTT. It specifies CASSGVAGGTDTQYF.

The sample holds a few counts of this clonotype. This chain joins TRBV20-1 and TRBJ1-5, with D maybe TRBD1 (6 bases). CDR3 length equals 16 residues. Trimming left V 0 bases short and J 4 bases short, with 16 bases between. Germline CDR1 and CDR2: DFQATT and SNEGSKA (reference sequence). In nucleotides, the CDR3 is TGCAGTGCTAGAGATGCGAGAGGGGGGTGGAATCAGCCCCAGCATTTT. Protein: CSARDARGGWNQPQHF.

The chain employs TRBV7-2 and TRBJ2-5, with TRBD1 matching 8 bases. This CDR3 spans 15 amino acids. Germline lookup yields CDR1 SGHTA and CDR2 FQGNSA. Trimming at V came to 5 bases and at J to 2 bases, leaving 7 bases not matched to a gene. CDR3 sequence reads: CASSIRTGRQETQYF. CDR3 DNA sequence: TGTGCCAGCAGCATACGGACAGGGAGACAAGAGACCCAGTACTTC.

This rearrangement joins TRBV19 to TRBJ2-7; tentative D call: TRBD2 (5 bases). There are 13 residues in the CDR3. Looked up from germline, CDR1 is LNHDA and CDR2 is SQIVND (reference sequence). V lost 3 bases to trimming and J lost 7 bases, with 13 bases between them. For the CDR3, the DNA is TGTGCCAGTAGTATTGCCCGGGGTAGGGAGCAGTACTTC. It is translated as CASSIARGREQYF.

V usage is TRBV7-2 and J usage is TRBJ1-6; 8 bases fit TRBD1. The germline V gene has CDR1 SGHTA and CDR2 FQGNSA. The CDR3 length is 18 residues. Losses at the gene ends were 5 bases for V and 4 bases for J; bases not matched to a gene: 13. CDR3: CASSPRDRWSGYNSPLHF. The DNA for the CDR3 is TGTGCCAGCAGCCCCCGGGACAGGTGGAGTGGATATAATTCACCCCTCCACTTT. Using reference TRBV7-2 and TRBJ1-6 for the parts outside the CDR3, the full variable domain is GAGVSQSPSNKVTEKGKDVELRCDPISGHTALYWYRQSLGQGLEFLIYFQGNSAPDKSGLPSDRFSAERTGGSVSTLTIQRTQQEDSAVYLCASSPRDRWSGYNSPLHFGNGTRLTVT.

This clonotype was detected only a few times. The chain has TRBV6-5 and TRBJ2-7, with a tentative D call TRBD2 (6 bases). The germline V gene encodes CDR1 MNHEY and CDR2 SVGAGI. This CDR3 spans 14 amino acids. V lost 4 bases to trimming and J lost 4 bases, with 14 bases between them. In DNA, the CDR3 is TGTGCCAGCAGTTGGTCCGGGAGAAGGTACGAGCAGTACTTC. Translation gives CASSWSGRRYEQYF.

There are a few counts of this clonotype. The rearrangement joins TRBV2 to TRBJ1-2, with 8 bases identical to TRBD1. Unmatched junction bases numbered 15, after V lost 10 bases and J lost 5 bases. There are 15 residues in the CDR3. CDR1 is SNHLY, CDR2 FYNNEI, per germline. The CDR3 reads CATGKRGQDFYGYTF. The CDR3 nucleotides are TGTGCCACAGGGAAGAGGGGACAGGACTTTTATGGCTACACCTTC.

The rearrangement joins TRBV7-2 to TRBJ2-7, with D maybe TRBD2 (5 bases). The CDR3 totals 15 residues. The germline V gene encodes CDR1 SGHTA and CDR2 FQGNSA. Trimming pared 0 bases from V and 7 bases from J, leaving 16 bases between. The CDR3 DNA sequence: TGTGCCAGCAGCTTAGCGGGCCGGGCTTCGGGAGAGCAGTACTTC. This translates into CASSLAGRASGEQYF. Variable domain in full (rest from reference TRBV7-2 and TRBJ2-7): GAGVSQSPSNKVTEKGKDVELRCDPISGHTALYWYRQSLGQGLEFLIYFQGNSAPDKSGLPSDRFSAERTGGSVSTLTIQRTQQEDSAVYLCASSLAGRASGEQYFGPGTRLTVT.

In this sample, this clonotype turned up a few times. This chain links TRBV20-1 with TRBJ2-3, with 11 positions matching TRBD1. The CDR3 covers 15 residues. CDR1 is DFQATT, CDR2 SNEGSKA, per germline (reference sequence). V gave up 5 bases and J gave up 4 bases; unmatched junction bases: 8. As DNA, the CDR3 is TGCAGTGCTCGAACGGGACAGGGGGAAGCAGATACGCAGTATTTT. Translation gives CSARTGQGEADTQYF.

The genes are TRBV10-3 and TRBJ2-5; no reliable D call. The CDR3 contains 14 residues. The V end lost 6 bases, the J end lost 5 bases, and 16 bases lay between the germline ends. Looked up from germline, CDR1 is ENHRY and CDR2 is SYGVKD. The CDR3 sequence is CAIRAVGSAETQYF. CDR3 DNA sequence: TGTGCCATCAGGGCGGTGGGTTCGGCGGAGACCCAGTACTTC.

The chain joins TRBV10-3 to TRBJ2-1; TRBD2 aligns across 7 bases. Germline V gene data show CDR1 as ENHRY and CDR2 as SYGVKD. CDR3 size: 12 residues. The CDR3 DNA is TGTGTGTCAACGGGAGGAGCGAATGAGCAGTTCTTC. Its translation is CVSTGGANEQFF.

This clonotype occurred a few times. The rearrangement joins TRBV2 to TRBJ2-7, with TRBD2 as a possible D gene (6 bases). Germline V gene lookup returns CDR1 SNHLY and CDR2 FYNNEI. The CDR3 has 15 amino acids. V shed 3 bases and J shed 6 bases, with 18 bases lying between them. Written as DNA, the CDR3 is TGTGCCAGCAGTGATTCGCGTGGGAGGATGGGCGAGCAGTACTTC. Translated, it gives CASSDSRGRMGEQYF. The whole variable domain, filled in from reference TRBV2 and TRBJ2-7, reads EPEVTQTPSHQVTQMGQEVILRCVPISNHLYFYWYRQILGQKVEFLVSFYNNEISEKSEIFDDQFSVERPDGSNFTLKIRSTKLEDSAMYFCASSDSRGRMGEQYFGPGTRLTVT.

This clonotype was recorded a few times. The chain recombines TRBV24-1 with TRBJ2-2; D not resolved. Germline CDR1 and CDR2: KGHDR and SFDVKD. Trimming left V 5 bases short and J 4 bases short, with 7 bases between. The CDR3 extends over 13 amino acids. The CDR3 bases are TGTGCCACCAGTGGAACGAGCACCGGGGAGCTGTTTTTT. The encoded protein is CATSGTSTGELFF.

The sample holds one count of this clonotype. The chain couples TRBV20-1 to TRBJ2-7; the match to TRBD2 covers 14 bases. J was trimmed by 7 bases and V by 6 bases; bases with no gene match: 11. The CDR3 spans 15 residues. Germline loops: CDR1 DFQATT, CDR2 SNEGSKA (reference sequence). This chain's CDR3 is CSATTSGRVLGEQYF. In DNA form, the CDR3 reads TGCAGTGCGACGACTAGCGGGAGGGTTCTGGGTGAGCAGTACTTC.